The 28 T cell receptor beta chains listed next were all sequenced from one sample in a study of blood T cell repertoires in COVID-19. Sequencing used immunoSEQ multiplex PCR; TCRdb keeps in-frame clones, though not all of them. The table has approximately 300,000 clones, approximately 91% seen once. The sample consisted of PBMCs or T cells enriched from blood (not recorded which). These receptors all stem from a woman in her twenties or thirties who had been exposed to COVID-19.

CDR3 nucleotide sequence: TGTGCCAGCAGCGTCAGTAGCATATTCACAGATACGCAGTATTTT. This translates into CASSVSSIFTDTQYF. The V and J genes are TRBV9 and TRBJ2-3; the D is unclear. The CDR3 runs 15 residues. CDR1 is SGDLS, CDR2 YYNGEE, per germline. The V gene lost 2 bases and the J gene lost 2 bases, with 12 bases spanning the gap.

The V and J genes are TRBV7-9 and TRBJ1-1; the D gene is possibly TRBD1 (5 bases). Trimming shortened V by 4 bases and J by 5 bases, and 11 bases separated the two germline ends. CDR3 length equals 13 residues. Germline CDR1 and CDR2: SEHNR and FQNEAQ (reference sequence). The CDR3 spells CASSSRGSTEAFF. The CDR3 nucleotides read TGTGCCAGCAGCTCCCGGGGGAGTACTGAAGCTTTCTTT.

V and J are TRBV5-6 and TRBJ1-1, with 8 bases that match TRBD1. The CDR3 spans 15 residues. Germline lookup yields CDR1 SGHDT and CDR2 YYEEEE. Trimming cost V 4 bases and J 3 bases; bases outside gene matches: 8. The CDR3 loop is CASSVRQGRYTEAFF. The DNA of the CDR3 is TGTGCCAGCAGCGTAAGACAGGGGAGGTACACTGAAGCTTTCTTT.

The gene calls are TRBV19 and TRBJ2-2; no reliable D call. V lost 10 bases and J lost 7, with 10 bases in between. This CDR3 has 11 residues. Germline V lookup: CDR1 LNHDA, CDR2 SQIVND (reference sequence). In DNA, the CDR3 is TGTGCCATAAGCGATGGCGGGGAGCTGTTTTTT. It codes for CAISDGGELFF.

With respect to this clone: The germline gene is not matched at one end of the junction; a read error may be the cause. CDR3 residues: CASSPGQGSPHQF. CDR3 in DNA: TGTGCCAGCAGCCCCGGACAGGGGAGCCCCCACCAATTT. V is TRBV7-2 and J is TRBJ1-1; TRBD1 aligns across 9 bases. The CDR3 loop spans 13 amino acids. Germline V lookup: CDR1 SGHTA, CDR2 FQGNSA.

This clone was observed a single time. This chain uses TRBV30 with TRBJ1-5; TRBD1 matches at 8 bases. This CDR3 comprises 15 residues. Germline CDR1 GTSNPN, CDR2 SVGIG (reference sequence). Trimming cost V 1 base and J 3 bases; bases outside gene matches: 5. The CDR3 DNA follows: TGTGCCTGGAGTGAGGCAGGGGGCCCCAATCAGCCCCAGCATTTT. Translated: CAWSEAGGPNQPQHF.

The chain has TRBV19 and TRBJ1-1, with 9 bases lining up with TRBD1. With 4 bases clipped from V and 0 bases from J, the junction kept 12 bases outside the gene matches. Per the germline V gene, CDR1 is LNHDA and CDR2 is SQIVND (reference sequence). The CDR3 extends over 18 amino acids. The DNA of the CDR3 is TGTGCCAGTAGTACTGCTTACAGGGGGCGGCCCATGAACACTGAAGCTTTCTTT. Residues: CASSTAYRGRPMNTEAFF.

The rearrangement links TRBV27 to TRBJ2-3; 8 bases align to TRBD1. This CDR3 is 15 amino acids long. The germline gives CDR1 MNHEY, CDR2 SMNVEV (reference sequence). The ends lost 4 bases at V and 3 bases at J; junction bases unmatched: 6. CDR3 in DNA: TGTGCCAGCAGTTGGAGGACAGGGAGGACAGATACGCAGTATTTT. Amino acid sequence: CASSWRTGRTDTQYF.

The chain carries TRBV5-6 and TRBJ2-1, with D unclear. V lost 2 bases and J 12 bases, leaving 12 bases between the germline ends. This CDR3 has 12 amino acids. Germline assignment: CDR1 SGHDT and CDR2 YYEEEE. The CDR3 is CASSLIPERQFF. CDR3 DNA: TGTGCCAGCAGCTTAATCCCCGAGAGGCAGTTCTTC.

The chain employs TRBV24-1 and TRBJ2-4; the match to TRBD2 covers 7 bases. After removal of 0 bases from V and 0 bases from J, the junction contained 7 bases not matched to a gene. CDR3 length equals 18 residues. Germline values: CDR1 KGHDR, CDR2 SFDVKD. The CDR3 loop is CATSDLGLAALAKNIQYF. The CDR3 coding sequence is TGTGCCACCAGTGATTTGGGGCTAGCGGCGCTAGCCAAAAACATTCAGTACTTC.

V usage is TRBV7-3 and J usage is TRBJ1-3; 10 positions agree with TRBD1. Unmatched junction bases numbered 6, after V lost 5 bases and J lost 5 bases. This CDR3 is built from 15 residues. Germline CDR1 SGHTA, CDR2 FQGTGA. This chain's CDR3 is CASSLPGQGRNTIYF. Here the CDR3 DNA reads TGTGCCAGCAGCCTACCGGGACAGGGGCGAAACACCATATATTTT. Looking up the rest from reference TRBV7-3 and TRBJ1-3 gives the full variable domain: GAGVSQTPSNKVTEKGKYVELRCDPISGHTALYWYRQSLGQGPEFLIYFQGTGAADDSGLPNDRFFAVRPEGSVSTLKIQRTERGDSAVYLCASSLPGQGRNTIYFGEGSWLTVV.

The CDR3 nucleotides are TGTGCCAGCAGCTCGTCAGGGGGAGAGACCCAGTACTTC. Protein product: CASSSSGGETQYF. V gene TRBV7-2 combines with J gene TRBJ2-5, with 7 bases aligning to TRBD1. Germline V gives CDR1 SGHTA, CDR2 FQGNSA. V lost 4 bases to trimming and J lost 4 bases; unmatched junction nucleotides: 3. This CDR3 is built from 13 residues. Full variable domain (remainder filled in from reference TRBV7-2 and TRBJ2-5): GAGVSQSPSNKVTEKGKDVELRCDPISGHTALYWYRQSLGQGLEFLIYFQGNSAPDKSGLPSDRFSAERTGGSVSTLTIQRTQQEDSAVYLCASSSSGGETQYFGPGTRLLVL.

J is TRBJ2-3 and V is TRBV5-6, with D unresolved. From germline, CDR1 is SGHDT and CDR2 YYEEEE. V lost 2 bases, J lost 0 bases, and 13 bases lay in between. CDR3 length: 16 residues. The CDR3 nucleotides are TGTGCCAGCAGCTTTGTACCCATACTTAGCACAGATACGCAGTATTTT. It specifies CASSFVPILSTDTQYF.

The chain couples TRBV2 to TRBJ1-1, with D hard to call. V lost 2 bases, J lost 5 bases, and 15 bases lay in between. CDR1 is SNHLY and CDR2 is FYNNEI in the germline V gene. The CDR3 runs to 15 residues. CDR3 protein: CASSEYRGSETEAFF. In DNA, the CDR3 is TGTGCCAGCAGTGAATATCGAGGGTCTGAAACTGAAGCTTTCTTT. The whole variable domain, remainder taken from reference TRBV2 and TRBJ1-1, is EPEVTQTPSHQVTQMGQEVILRCVPISNHLYFYWYRQILGQKVEFLVSFYNNEISEKSEIFDDQFSVERPDGSNFTLKIRSTKLEDSAMYFCASSEYRGSETEAFFGQGTRLTVV.

This chain connects TRBV6-2 or TRBV6-3 to TRBJ1-2, with D hard to call. Per germline, CDR1 MNHEY and CDR2 SVGEGT. Trimming stripped 4 bases from V and 4 bases from J, with 7 bases between. There are 12 residues in the CDR3. DNA of the CDR3: TGTGCCAGCAGTTCCCCGGGCTATGGCTACACCTTC. The encoded protein is CASSSPGYGYTF.

The chain carries TRBV11-2 and TRBJ1-4; D perhaps matches TRBD1 (6 bases). V lost 4 bases and J 3 bases, leaving 15 bases between the germline ends. The CDR3 sequence is 16 residues long. CDR1 and CDR2 from the germline V gene are SGHAT and FQNNGV. The CDR3 reads CASSSLQGKANEKLFF. CDR3 nucleotide sequence: TGTGCCAGCAGCTCCCTACAGGGAAAGGCTAATGAAAAACTGTTTTTT.

In its sample, this clone was seen once. The chain carries TRBV5-4 and TRBJ1-4; tentatively, D is TRBD1 (5 bases). The CDR3 sequence is 14 residues long. With 1 base removed from V and 3 bases from J, the gap between germline ends came to 7 bases. In germline, CDR1 is SGHNT, CDR2 YYREEE (reference sequence). CDR3 residues: CASSLKGSNEKLFF. CDR3 nucleotides: TGTGCCAGCAGCTTGAAGGGGTCTAATGAAAAACTGTTTTTT.

The gene calls are TRBV18 and TRBJ2-1, with TRBD1 identical over 7 bases. Germline V lookup: CDR1 KGHSH, CDR2 LQKENI. V dropped 5 bases and J dropped 8; count of bases not matched to a gene: 12. The CDR3 runs to 15 residues. The CDR3, as DNA: TGTGCCAGCTCAAAAGACAGGGAAGGATATGATGAGCAGTTCTTC. It codes for CASSKDREGYDEQFF.

This sequence joins TRBV25-1 and TRBJ2-5; TRBD2 matches 8 bases. Germline trimming cut 4 bases from V and 0 bases from J; bases unmatched to any gene: 7. Germline V gene lookup returns CDR1 MGHDK and CDR2 SYGVNS. The CDR3 is 16 residues long. The chain's CDR3 is CASSAGAGEYQETQYF. The CDR3 bases are TGTGCCAGCAGTGCAGGAGCGGGGGAGTACCAAGAGACCCAGTACTTC.

A few counts support this clone. This chain links TRBV5-1 with TRBJ1-4, with TRBD1 matching 7 bases. Germline V gene data show CDR1 as SGHRS and CDR2 as YFSETQ. V was pared by 4 bases and J by 5 bases, with 11 bases of the junction left unmatched. The CDR3 sequence is 16 residues long. The CDR3 loop is CASSHAPGQRNEKLFF. CDR3 nucleotide sequence: TGCGCCAGCAGCCACGCACCGGGACAGAGGAATGAAAAACTGTTTTTT.

The chain couples TRBV30 to TRBJ2-1, with 14 bases matching TRBD2. This CDR3 is 18 amino acids long. The trim removed 5 bases at V and 1 base at J, leaving 10 bases unmatched. Germline values: CDR1 GTSNPN, CDR2 SVGIG (reference sequence). Here the CDR3 DNA reads TGTGCCTGGGGCCGGGGACTAGCGGGGGTGAGGTCCTACAATGAGCAGTTCTTC. As protein: CAWGRGLAGVRSYNEQFF.

This chain uses TRBV7-2 with TRBJ2-7, with 10 bases identical to TRBD2. The V gene end was trimmed by 3 bases and the J gene end by 6 bases; junction bases not matched to a gene: 11. This CDR3 has 16 amino acids. Germline V lookup: CDR1 SGHTA, CDR2 FQGNSA. The CDR3 sequence is CASSFYERGGRLEQYF. The CDR3 region has the DNA TGTGCCAGCAGCTTTTATGAGCGGGGGGGCAGGCTCGAGCAGTACTTC.

The chain links TRBV5-5 to TRBJ2-1; tentative D call: TRBD1 (5 bases). Germline loops: CDR1 SGHKS, CDR2 YYEKEE (reference sequence). Deletions cut 3 bases from V and 9 bases from J, with 16 bases between. The CDR3 spans 14 residues. CDR3 amino acids: CASSSQGPALEQFF. The CDR3 DNA sequence: TGTGCCAGCAGCTCCCAGGGCCCCGCCCTTGAGCAGTTCTTC.

This clone was detected only once. The chain carries TRBV7-9 and TRBJ2-1; D is perhaps TRBD2 (6 bases). The V end lost 7 bases, the J end lost 0 bases, and 34 bases lay between the germline ends. This CDR3 has 22 residues. Germline CDR1 SEHNR, CDR2 FQNEAQ (reference sequence). CDR3 protein: CASTNYPIFHSGRRPSYNEQFF. CDR3 sequence (DNA): TGTGCCAGCACCAATTACCCGATATTCCATAGCGGCAGGCGCCCCTCCTACAATGAGCAGTTCTTC.

J is TRBJ1-6 and V is TRBV6-5, with TRBD1 identical over 7 bases. The V gene end was trimmed by 2 bases and the J gene end by 7 bases; junction bases not matched to a gene: 5. This CDR3 spans 15 amino acids. Germline CDR1 MNHEY, CDR2 SVGAGI. CDR3 nucleotides: TGTGCCAGCAGTTACCGACAGGGAGAAAATTCACCCCTCCACTTT. This translates into CASSYRQGENSPLHF.

The CDR3 DNA reads TGTGCCAGCAGCTTCAGGGACAGGGGATTTGGAAAAGCTTTCTTT. This encodes CASSFRDRGFGKAFF. The chain links TRBV5-8 to TRBJ1-1; 10 bases map to TRBD1. Trimming cost V 2 bases and J 9 bases; bases outside gene matches: 10. This CDR3 region has 15 residues. Germline V gene sequence: CDR1 SGHTS, CDR2 YDEGEE.

The rearrangement uses TRBV7-3 and TRBJ2-3, with D unclear. CDR3 length: 14 residues. Germline V gene lookup returns CDR1 SGHTA and CDR2 FQGTGA. V was pared by 5 bases and J by 3 bases, with 12 bases between. The CDR3 here is CASSIYPGTDTQYF. CDR3 DNA sequence: TGTGCCAGCAGCATCTACCCCGGTACAGATACGCAGTATTTT.

The chain joins TRBV19 to TRBJ1-2; 7 bases match TRBD1. The CDR3 consists of 15 residues. From germline, CDR1 is LNHDA and CDR2 SQIVND (reference sequence). Trimming removed 7 bases from V and 5 bases from J; junction bases left unmatched: 13. This chain's CDR3 is CASNHDGTAAYGYTF. CDR3 in DNA: TGTGCCAGTAACCACGACGGGACAGCCGCGTATGGCTACACCTTC.